This TCR beta chain was observed in a study of T-cell reconstitution after alpha-beta-depleted transplantation in children. Unique molecular identifiers featured in how the TCRbeta library was prepared. TCRdb called the PCR reads again in MiXCR, with one record for every CDR3 protein. The table has some 830,000 distinct CDR3 sequences, less than 20% seen once. For this clonotype: Its matching antigen is unknown.

Whole-study results and caveats: A year had passed since transplant, and T-cell counts and diversity by then came mostly from newly produced T cells. From surviving recipient T cells and thymic progenitors came the high day-60 TCRbeta diversity observed in some patients. About two months after transplant, alpha-beta T cells reportedly came from several hundred expanded graft clones.

The sample was PBMCs, mostly from graft donor cells, taken 360 days after TCRalphabeta/CD19-depleted stem cell transplant. The receptor's source is a male patient between 5 and 17 years old who had a stem cell transplant for acute lymphoblastic leukemia, so the T cells may come from the graft donor.

The CDR3 loop is CSANEREREVLNEQFF. The CDR3, as DNA: TGCAGTGCTAATGAGCGCGAGCGGGAGGTTCTCAATGAGCAGTTCTTC. The V and J genes are TRBV20-1 and TRBJ2-1, with 9 positions matching TRBD2. CDR1 and CDR2 from the germline V gene are DFQATT and SNEGSKA (reference sequence). The CDR3 sequence is 16 residues long. The ends lost 4 bases at V and 6 bases at J; junction bases unmatched: 13.